These 2 T cell receptor beta chains were all obtained from the same sample, sequenced in a study of T-cell memory formation after mild COVID-19. MiXCR, run by TCRdb on the 5' RACE reads, gives a single entry per CDR3 protein. The data contain 550,000 to 600,000 distinct CDR3 sequences, about a fifth of them singletons. The specimen was PBMCs or a T cell subset sorted from them (not recorded which). The origin of the receptors is an adult woman who had mild COVID-19 (a few samples of this study predate the infection). Cell type and time point are not known.

V usage is TRBV12-3 or TRBV12-4 and J usage is TRBJ2-4, with D tentatively TRBD1 (6 bases). Trimming stripped 6 bases from V and 8 bases from J, with 14 bases between. The CDR3 is 13 residues long. DNA for the CDR3: TGTGCCAGCAGATCGGACAGAACGGACATTCAGTACTTC. This translates into CASRSDRTDIQYF.

This clonotype occurred a few times. The CDR3 region is CASSFKGGGEKLFF. The CDR3 DNA reads TGTGCCAGCAGTTTTAAGGGGGGGGGAGAAAAACTGTTTTTT. V gene TRBV27 combines with J gene TRBJ1-4, with a tentative D call TRBD1 (6 bases). The ends were cut back, 3 bases at V and 8 bases at J, with 13 bases in the middle. Germline-derived CDR1 and CDR2 are MNHEY and SMNVEV (reference sequence). This CDR3 is built from 14 residues. Looking up the rest from reference TRBV27 and TRBJ1-4 gives the full variable domain: EAQVTQNPRYLITVTGKKLTVTCSQNMNHEYMSWYRQDPGLGLRQIYYSMNVEVTDKGDVPEGYKVSRKEKRNFPLILESPSPNQTSLYFCASSFKGGGEKLFFGSGTQLSVL.